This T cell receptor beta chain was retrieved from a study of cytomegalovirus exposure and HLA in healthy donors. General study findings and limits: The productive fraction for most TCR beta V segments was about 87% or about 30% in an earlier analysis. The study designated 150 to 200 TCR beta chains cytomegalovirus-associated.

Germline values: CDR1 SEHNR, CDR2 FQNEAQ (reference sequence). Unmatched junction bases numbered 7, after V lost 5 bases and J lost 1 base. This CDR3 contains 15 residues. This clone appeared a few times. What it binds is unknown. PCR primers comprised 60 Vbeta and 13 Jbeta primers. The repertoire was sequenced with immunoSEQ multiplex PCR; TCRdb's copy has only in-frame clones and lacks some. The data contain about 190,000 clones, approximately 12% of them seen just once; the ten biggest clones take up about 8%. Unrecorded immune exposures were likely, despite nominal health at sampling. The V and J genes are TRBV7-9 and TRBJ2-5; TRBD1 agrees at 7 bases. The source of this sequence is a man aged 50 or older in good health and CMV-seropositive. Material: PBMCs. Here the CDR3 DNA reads TGTGCCAGCAGCCAAAACGGACAGGTCCAAGAGACCCAGTACTTC. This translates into CASSQNGQVQETQYF.